One and the same sample provided the 3 T cell receptor beta chains below, sequenced in a study of long-term antiretroviral therapy in people with HIV. Survey-level immunoSEQ v3.0 assays were run. The table came from immunoSEQ multiplex PCR; TCRdb's copy has only in-frame clones and leaves some out. This table holds about 39,000 clones, 85% to 90% found once. This sample comprised unsorted PBMCs, obtained 3.1 years after starting antiretroviral therapy. These receptors all come from a woman between 45 and 60 years old with HIV.

This clone was counted a single time. The chain carries TRBV9 and TRBJ1-3; D gene unclear. The CDR3 loop spans 17 amino acids. In germline, CDR1 is SGDLS, CDR2 YYNGEE. V shed 0 bases and J shed 4 bases, with 17 bases lying between them. The CDR3 loop reads CASSVDPGGRGGNTIYF. In nucleotides, the CDR3 is TGTGCCAGCAGCGTAGATCCGGGCGGACGTGGAGGAAACACCATATATTTT. The full variable domain, rest sourced from reference TRBV9 and TRBJ1-3, is DSGVTQTPKHLITATGQRVTLRCSPRSGDLSVYWYQQSLDQGLQFLIQYYNGEERAKGNILERFSAQQFPDLHSELNLSSLELGDSALYFCASSVDPGGRGGNTIYFGEGSWLTVV.

CDR3 DNA sequence: TGTGCCAGCAGCTTGGAAATAGGGGGCTGGACTGAAGCTTTCTTT. This encodes CASSLEIGGWTEAFF. The chain employs TRBV5-5 and TRBJ1-1, with TRBD1 matching 7 bases. This CDR3 has 15 residues. Trimming took 0 bases from V and 5 from J; bases not matched to a gene: 7. Germline values: CDR1 SGHKS, CDR2 YYEKEE (reference sequence).

V usage is TRBV6-6 and J usage is TRBJ1-6, with TRBD1 matching 7 bases. Per germline, CDR1 MNHNY and CDR2 SVGAGI (reference sequence). This CDR3 region has 16 residues. Trimming at V came to 2 bases and at J to 9 bases, leaving 10 bases not matched to a gene. In DNA, the CDR3 is TGTGCCAGCAGTTACACCGTTGACAGGGCAGGTTCACCCCTCCACTTT. It encodes CASSYTVDRAGSPLHF.